Listed here is a single T cell receptor beta chain. No antigen is known for it. Profiled with immunoSEQ multiplex PCR; TCRdb holds only in-frame clones, not every one. Here the sample spans 40,000 to 65,000 clones, around 86% being singletons. This sample is drawn from a study of PD-1 blockade in classical Hodgkin lymphoma. Study overall: On a schedule of every 2 weeks, patients received nivolumab 3 mg/kg intravenously.

Germline lookup yields CDR1 MDHEN and CDR2 SYDVKM. Trimming took 5 bases from V and 7 from J; bases not matched to a gene: 8. This CDR3 is 16 amino acids long. Whole-study findings and limits: Complete responders started with a diversity level that resembled newly diagnosed patients at baseline.

Time point given: cycle 4 day 1 (C4D1), after five to seven weeks of nivolumab. All the patients suffered relapse after autologous stem cell transplantation, and brentuximab vedotin exposure differed. V is TRBV28 and J is TRBJ2-1; 13 bases are shared with TRBD2. The source was peripheral blood mononuclear cells (PBMCs), collected before the fourth cycle of nivolumab. This clonotype was obtained from a human donor with classical Hodgkin lymphoma. CDR3 sequence: CASSPRTSGRQNEQFF. CDR3 in DNA: TGTGCCAGCAGTCCCCGGACTAGCGGGAGACAAAATGAGCAGTTCTTC.